This T cell receptor (beta chain) comes out of a study of blood T cell repertoires in COVID-19. Study-wide background: There were acute and convalescent COVID-19 samples, and they came from the United States, Italy and Spain. The cDNA or gDNA used as material had been derived from T cells, B-cell-depleted T cells, or PBMCs.

Original handling: Amplification with reference gene primers provided the estimates of nucleated cell counts. The table came from immunoSEQ multiplex PCR; TCRdb's copy has only in-frame clones and leaves some out. V, J and clone size are those of that table, while D and trimming were read from the DNA. Among about 100,000 clones, around 87% were seen once, and the ten largest hold 5.2%. The junction had 10 bases not matched to a gene; V was cut back by 2 bases and J by 7 bases. This CDR3 has 16 residues. Germline V gene data show CDR1 as MGHRA and CDR2 as YSYEKL. Patients from Seattle were sampled longitudinally, starting during active infection.

What was sequenced was peripheral blood. The clonotype was recovered from a woman aged 45 to 65 with COVID-19, enrolled during active disease. V gene TRBV4-1 combines with J gene TRBJ2-2, with 7 positions matching TRBD1. CDR3 in amino acids: CASSQPTTGKHGELFF. For the CDR3, the DNA is TGCGCCAGCAGCCAACCAACGACAGGGAAACACGGGGAGCTGTTTTTT.